These 18 T cell receptor beta chains came from one sample sequenced in a study of radiation and T cells in renal cell carcinoma. The repertoire was sequenced with immunoSEQ multiplex PCR; TCRdb's copy has only in-frame clones and lacks some. This sample yields approximately 15,000 clones, of which 55% to 70% are seen a single time; roughly a quarter belongs to the top ten. Specified treatment: 15 Gy SBRT to primary tumor, nephrectomy 4 weeks later. The sequencing here drew on tumor tissue, taken from a patient whose treatment included radiotherapy and nephrectomy. These TCRs come from a woman between 70 and 85 years old with renal cell carcinoma.

V usage is TRBV5-1 and J usage is TRBJ2-1, with TRBD2 as a possible D gene (5 bases). The germline CDR1 and CDR2 sequences are SGHRS and YFSETQ. The CDR3 length is 14 residues. V shed 0 bases and J shed 5 bases, with 9 bases lying between them. Written as DNA, the CDR3 is TGCGCCAGCAGCTTGGGGACTGACAACAATGAGCAGTTCTTC. Translating gives CASSLGTDNNEQFF.

This clone was detected a few times. The genes are TRBV5-1 and TRBJ1-1, with TRBD1 identical over 8 bases. The CDR3 is made up of 15 amino acids. Germline V gives CDR1 SGHRS, CDR2 YFSETQ. V lost 3 bases, J lost 4 bases, and 8 bases stayed unmatched. CDR3 DNA sequence: TGCGCCAGCAGCTCCTTAGCAGGGGGCGGCACTGAAGCTTTCTTT. Translating gives CASSSLAGGGTEAFF. Full variable domain (remainder filled in from reference TRBV5-1 and TRBJ1-1): KAGVTQTPRYLIKTRGQQVTLSCSPISGHRSVSWYQQTPGQGLQFLFEYFSETQRNKGNFPGRFSGRQFSNSRSEMNVSTLELGDSALYLCASSSLAGGGTEAFFGQGTRLTVV.

This clone was seen only once. The chain combines TRBV6-1 with TRBJ1-4, with D possibly matching TRBD1 (6 bases). The CDR3 has 15 residues. V gave up 6 bases and J gave up 5 bases, with 16 bases separating them. Germline V gene data show CDR1 as MNHNS and CDR2 as SASEGT. The CDR3, as DNA: TGTGCCAGCAGGCCAAGGGGGTCTCTGAATGAAAAACTGTTTTTT. Its protein product is CASRPRGSLNEKLFF.

The chain carries TRBV6-5 and TRBJ2-5, with TRBD1 identical over 8 bases. The CDR3 has 15 amino acids. The germline gives CDR1 MNHEY, CDR2 SVGAGI. Trimming removed 5 bases from V and 4 bases from J; junction bases left unmatched: 9. In nucleotides, the CDR3 is TGTGCCAGCAGTCCCGGGGACAGGTCCGGAGAGACCCAGTACTTC. Its protein is CASSPGDRSGETQYF.

The rearrangement uses TRBV5-1 and TRBJ2-1; D unresolved. The CDR3 is 13 amino acids. Germline CDR1 and CDR2: SGHRS and YFSETQ. V was cut by 0 bases and J by 7 bases, with 8 bases left in between. Written as DNA, the CDR3 is TGCGCCAGCAGCTTGGGTCTGGTAAATGAGCAGTTCTTC. Amino acid sequence: CASSLGLVNEQFF.

This chain uses TRBV5-8 with TRBJ1-3; no clear D. This CDR3 is 13 amino acids long. CDR1 and CDR2 (germline): SGHTS, YDEGEE. V lost 0 bases, J lost 0 bases, and 1 base lay in between. Here the CDR3 DNA reads TGTGCCAGCAGCTTGGGCTCTGGAAACACCATATATTTT. This codes for CASSLGSGNTIYF. Supplemented by reference TRBV5-8 and TRBJ1-3, the full variable domain reads EAGVTQSPTHLIKTRGQQATLRCSPISGHTSVYWYQQALGLGLQFLLWYDEGEERNRGNFPPRFSGRQFPNYSSELNVNALELEDSALYLCASSLGSGNTIYFGEGSWLTVV.

This sequence joins TRBV7-2 and TRBJ2-7; D possibly matches TRBD1 or TRBD2 (5 bases each). V was shortened by 1 base and J by 2 bases, with 12 bases between the two germline ends. Germline V CDR1 and CDR2: SGHTA, FQGNSA. CDR3 length equals 15 residues. The CDR3 spells CASSLGWGYTYEQYF. CDR3 bases: TGTGCCAGCAGCTTAGGGTGGGGGTATACCTACGAGCAGTACTTC. Using reference TRBV7-2 and TRBJ2-7 for the parts outside the CDR3, the full variable domain is GAGVSQSPSNKVTEKGKDVELRCDPISGHTALYWYRQSLGQGLEFLIYFQGNSAPDKSGLPSDRFSAERTGGSVSTLTIQRTQQEDSAVYLCASSLGWGYTYEQYFGPGTRLTVT.

A few counts support this clone. The chain employs TRBV21-1 and TRBJ2-5. TRBV21-1 is noted as a pseudogene. This CDR3 is 13 amino acids long. The CDR3 spells CASSKDPEGDQYF. CDR3 DNA sequence: TGTGCCAGCAGCAAAGATCCGGAGGGGGACCAGTACTTC.

This clone has just a few counts. The chain uses TRBV11-2 and TRBJ1-1; tentative D call: TRBD1 (5 bases). The germline V gene has CDR1 SGHAT and CDR2 FQNNGV. The CDR3 has 16 residues. V was clipped by 5 bases and J by 2 bases, with 18 bases between them. The CDR3 DNA is TGTGCCAGCAGCCCGTATACATGGGGACTAAACACTGAAGCTTTCTTT. Protein: CASSPYTWGLNTEAFF.

The V and J genes are TRBV19 and TRBJ2-2, with TRBD1 identical over 8 bases. CDR3 length: 16 residues. V shed 6 bases and J 8 bases; nucleotides not matched to a gene: 14. Germline V gene sequence: CDR1 LNHDA, CDR2 SQIVND (reference sequence). The CDR3 region is CASRRTGSTGTGELFF. CDR3 nucleotide sequence: TGTGCCAGTAGGAGGACAGGGTCGACGGGCACTGGGGAGCTGTTTTTT.

V and J are TRBV19 and TRBJ2-5, with D tentatively TRBD1 (5 bases). CDR3 length: 14 residues. V lost 7 bases and J 2 bases, leaving 14 bases between the germline ends. CDR1 and CDR2 (germline): LNHDA, SQIVND (reference sequence). For the CDR3, the DNA is TGTGCCAGTACTCAGGGTGATTGGCAAGAGACCCAGTACTTC. The encoded protein is CASTQGDWQETQYF. Full variable domain (missing parts from reference TRBV19 and TRBJ2-5): DGGITQSPKYLFRKEGQNVTLSCEQNLNHDAMYWYRQDPGQGLRLIYYSQIVNDFQKGDIAEGYSVSREKKESFPLTVTSAQKNPTAFYLCASTQGDWQETQYFGPGTRLLVL.

In this sample, this clone turned up once. The CDR3 sequence: CASSVRGNQPQHF. The CDR3 DNA reads TGTGCCAGCAGCGTAAGGGGGAATCAGCCCCAGCATTTT. This chain joins TRBV7-2 and TRBJ1-5, with D possibly being TRBD1 (6 bases). This CDR3 is built from 13 residues. Germline lookup yields CDR1 SGHTA and CDR2 FQGNSA. The ends were cut back, 5 bases at V and 4 bases at J, with 9 bases in the middle. The whole variable domain, remainder taken from reference TRBV7-2 and TRBJ1-5, is GAGVSQSPSNKVTEKGKDVELRCDPISGHTALYWYRQSLGQGLEFLIYFQGNSAPDKSGLPSDRFSAERTGGSVSTLTIQRTQQEDSAVYLCASSVRGNQPQHFGDGTRLSIL.

This clone was detected many times. This chain links TRBV19 with TRBJ1-1; D not resolved. Germline CDR1 reads LNHDA; CDR2 reads SQIVND (reference sequence). Trimming pared 3 bases from V and 0 bases from J, leaving 11 bases between. There are 15 residues in the CDR3. The chain's CDR3 is CASSIYGRLNTEAFF. The CDR3 DNA sequence: TGTGCCAGTAGTATCTACGGCAGGTTGAACACTGAAGCTTTCTTT.

The chain is built from TRBV5-4 and TRBJ2-5, with no clear D. The CDR3 sequence is 14 residues long. Germline-derived CDR1 and CDR2 are SGHNT and YYREEE (reference sequence). Trimming took 2 bases from V and 3 from J, leaving 11 bases between them. The CDR3 bases are TGTGCCAGCAGCTTCCGGGCACACGAAGAGACCCAGTACTTC. It codes for CASSFRAHEETQYF.

The chain employs TRBV6-5 and TRBJ2-3; perhaps TRBD1 as D (5 bases). CDR3 length: 15 residues. The germline V gene has CDR1 MNHEY and CDR2 SVGAGI. Trimming took 3 bases from V and 4 from J, leaving 14 bases between them. CDR3 loop: CASSYGQGGADTQYF. DNA for the CDR3: TGTGCCAGCAGTTATGGGCAGGGTGGGGCAGATACGCAGTATTTT.

V usage is TRBV7-6 and J usage is TRBJ2-7; 8 positions agree with TRBD1. CDR1 is SGHVS, CDR2 FNYEAQ, per germline. V shed 0 bases, J shed 0 bases, and the junction held 4 bases outside the gene matches. There are 16 residues in the CDR3. The CDR3, as DNA: TGTGCCAGCAGCTTAGCAGGACAGGGACTCTCCTACGAGCAGTACTTC. Translating it yields CASSLAGQGLSYEQYF.

The V and J genes are TRBV5-1 and TRBJ1-2; D is perhaps TRBD1 (5 bases). Germline V lookup: CDR1 SGHRS, CDR2 YFSETQ. V was pared by 1 base and J by 1 base, with 8 bases between. CDR3 length: 14 residues. This CDR3 reads CASSLSDSNYGYTF. As DNA, the CDR3 is TGCGCCAGCAGCTTGTCCGACAGTAACTATGGCTACACCTTC.

This clone was counted a few times. The rearrangement links TRBV6-5 to TRBJ2-2; D not certain. The CDR3 runs 12 residues. Germline V lookup: CDR1 MNHEY, CDR2 SVGAGI. CDR3 loop: CISESNTGELFF. The DNA of the CDR3 is TGTATCTCCGAGTCGAACACCGGGGAGCTGTTTTTT.